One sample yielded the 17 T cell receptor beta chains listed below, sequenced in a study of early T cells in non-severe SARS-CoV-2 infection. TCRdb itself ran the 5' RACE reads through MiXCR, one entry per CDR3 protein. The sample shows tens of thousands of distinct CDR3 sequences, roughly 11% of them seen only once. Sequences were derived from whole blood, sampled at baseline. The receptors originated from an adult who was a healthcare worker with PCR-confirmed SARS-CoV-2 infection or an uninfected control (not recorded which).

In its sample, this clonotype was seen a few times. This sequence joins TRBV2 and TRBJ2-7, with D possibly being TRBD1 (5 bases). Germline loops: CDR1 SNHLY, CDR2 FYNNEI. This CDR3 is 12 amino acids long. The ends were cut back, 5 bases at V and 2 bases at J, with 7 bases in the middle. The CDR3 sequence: CASSKGTYEQYF. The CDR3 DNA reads TGTGCCAGCAGTAAGGGGACCTACGAGCAGTACTTC.

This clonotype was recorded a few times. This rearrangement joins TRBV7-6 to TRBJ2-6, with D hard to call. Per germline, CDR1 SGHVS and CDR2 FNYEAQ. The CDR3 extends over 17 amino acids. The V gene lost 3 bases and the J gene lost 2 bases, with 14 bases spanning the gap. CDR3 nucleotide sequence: TGTGCCAGCAGCTTTCGTTTTATTGGAACTGGGGCCAACGTCCTGACTTTC. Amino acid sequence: CASSFRFIGTGANVLTF.

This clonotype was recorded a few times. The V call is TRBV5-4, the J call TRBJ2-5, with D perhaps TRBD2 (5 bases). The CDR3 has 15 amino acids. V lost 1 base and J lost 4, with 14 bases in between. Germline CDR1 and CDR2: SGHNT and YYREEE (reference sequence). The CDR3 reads CASSLMWRRLETQYF. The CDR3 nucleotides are TGTGCCAGCAGCTTGATGTGGCGGAGGCTAGAGACCCAGTACTTC.

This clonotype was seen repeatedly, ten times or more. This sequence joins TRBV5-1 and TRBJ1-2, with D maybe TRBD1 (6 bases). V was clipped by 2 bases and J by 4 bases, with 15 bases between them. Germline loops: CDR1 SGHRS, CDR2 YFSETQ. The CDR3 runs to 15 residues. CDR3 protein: CASSLKSTGGYGYTF. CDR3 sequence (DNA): TGCGCCAGCAGCTTAAAATCGACAGGTGGCTATGGCTACACCTTC.

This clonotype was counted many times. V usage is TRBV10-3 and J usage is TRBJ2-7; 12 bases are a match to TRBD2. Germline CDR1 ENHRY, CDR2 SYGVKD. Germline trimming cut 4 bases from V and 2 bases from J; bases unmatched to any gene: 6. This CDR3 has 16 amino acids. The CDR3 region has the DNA TGTGCCATCAGTGGGTCTAGCGGGAGGGATCCCTACGAGCAGTACTTC. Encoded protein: CAISGSSGRDPYEQYF.

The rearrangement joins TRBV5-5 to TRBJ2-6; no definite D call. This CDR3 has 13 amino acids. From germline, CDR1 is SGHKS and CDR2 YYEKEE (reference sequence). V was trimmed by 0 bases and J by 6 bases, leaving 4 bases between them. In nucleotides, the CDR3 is TGTGCCAGCAGCTTGGCGGAGGCCAACGTCCTGACTTTC. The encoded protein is CASSLAEANVLTF.

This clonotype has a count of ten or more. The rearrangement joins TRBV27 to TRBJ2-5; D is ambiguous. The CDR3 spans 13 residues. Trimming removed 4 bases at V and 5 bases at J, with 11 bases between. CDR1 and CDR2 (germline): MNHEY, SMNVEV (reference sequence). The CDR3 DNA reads TGTGCCAGCAGTTGGTCTGTTCGGGAGACCCAGTACTTC. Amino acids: CASSWSVRETQYF.

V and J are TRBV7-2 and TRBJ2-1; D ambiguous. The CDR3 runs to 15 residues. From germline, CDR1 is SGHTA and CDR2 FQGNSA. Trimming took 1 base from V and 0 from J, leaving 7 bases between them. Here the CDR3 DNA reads TGTGCCAGCAGCTTAGGGACGAGCTCCTACAATGAGCAGTTCTTC. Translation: CASSLGTSSYNEQFF.

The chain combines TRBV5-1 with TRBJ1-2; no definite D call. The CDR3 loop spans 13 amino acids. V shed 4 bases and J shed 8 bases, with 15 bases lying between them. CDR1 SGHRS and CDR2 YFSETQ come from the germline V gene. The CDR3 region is CASSLRNDGGYTF. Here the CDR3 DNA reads TGCGCCAGCAGCCTGCGCAACGACGGAGGCTACACCTTC.

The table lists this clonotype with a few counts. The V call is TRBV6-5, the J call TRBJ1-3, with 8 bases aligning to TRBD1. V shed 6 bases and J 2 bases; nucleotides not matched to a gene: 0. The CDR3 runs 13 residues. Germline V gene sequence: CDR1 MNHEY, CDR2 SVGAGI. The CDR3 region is CASRDRAGNTIYF. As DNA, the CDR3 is TGTGCCAGCAGGGACAGGGCTGGAAACACCATATATTTT.

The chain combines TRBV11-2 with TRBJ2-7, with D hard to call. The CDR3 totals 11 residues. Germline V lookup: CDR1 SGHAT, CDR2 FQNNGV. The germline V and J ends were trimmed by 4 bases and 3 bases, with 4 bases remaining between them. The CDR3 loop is CASSSFYEQYF. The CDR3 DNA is TGTGCCAGCAGCTCCTTCTACGAGCAGTACTTC.

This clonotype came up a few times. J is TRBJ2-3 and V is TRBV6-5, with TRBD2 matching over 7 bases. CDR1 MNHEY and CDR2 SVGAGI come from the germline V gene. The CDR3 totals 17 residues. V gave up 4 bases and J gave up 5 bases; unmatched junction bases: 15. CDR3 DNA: TGTGCCAGCAGTTCGGATAGCCTGACTAGCTCCGGAGATACGCAGTATTTT. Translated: CASSSDSLTSSGDTQYF.

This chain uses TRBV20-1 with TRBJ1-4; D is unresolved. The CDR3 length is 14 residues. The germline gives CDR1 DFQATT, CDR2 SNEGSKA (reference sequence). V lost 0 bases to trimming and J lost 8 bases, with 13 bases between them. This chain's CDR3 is CSAREVDPREKLFF. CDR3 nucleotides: TGCAGTGCTAGAGAGGTGGATCCTAGGGAAAAACTGTTTTTT.

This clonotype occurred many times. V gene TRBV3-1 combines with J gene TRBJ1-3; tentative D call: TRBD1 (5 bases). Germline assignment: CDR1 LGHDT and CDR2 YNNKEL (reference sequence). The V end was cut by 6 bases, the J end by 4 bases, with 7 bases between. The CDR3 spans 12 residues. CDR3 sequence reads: CASSGDGNTIYF. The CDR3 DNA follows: TGTGCCAGCAGTGGGGACGGAAACACCATATATTTT.

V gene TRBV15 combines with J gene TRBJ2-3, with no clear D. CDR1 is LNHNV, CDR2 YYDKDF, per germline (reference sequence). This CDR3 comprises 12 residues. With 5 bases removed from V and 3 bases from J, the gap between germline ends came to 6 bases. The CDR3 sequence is CATSGFTDTQYF. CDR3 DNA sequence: TGTGCCACCAGCGGTTTTACAGATACGCAGTATTTT.

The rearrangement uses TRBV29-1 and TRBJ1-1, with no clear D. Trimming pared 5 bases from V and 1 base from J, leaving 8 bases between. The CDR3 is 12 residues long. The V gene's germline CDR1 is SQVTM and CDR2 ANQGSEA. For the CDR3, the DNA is TGCAGCGTTCGTCTGGCGAACACTGAAGCTTTCTTT. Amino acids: CSVRLANTEAFF.

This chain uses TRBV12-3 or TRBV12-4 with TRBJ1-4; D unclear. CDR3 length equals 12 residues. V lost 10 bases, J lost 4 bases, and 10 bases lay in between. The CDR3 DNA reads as TGTGCCACCACGTGGGGTAATGAAAAACTGTTTTTT. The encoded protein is CATTWGNEKLFF.